This T cell receptor (beta chain) came from a study of CD8 T cells in ankylosing spondylitis (dated by TCRdb to about 2017). Study-wide context: The study set out to find disease-linked TCR variants by profiling T cell receptor beta repertoires in ankylosing spondylitis patients and healthy donors. The full study cohort comprised approximately 23 ankylosing spondylitis patients and approximately 100 healthy donors. Peripheral blood was sampled, and synovial fluid was also collected from ankylosing spondylitis patients.

General conclusions and limits of the study: Significant enrichment of the disease-linked clones was reported in matched synovial fluid samples from ankylosing spondylitis patients. Blood from ankylosing spondylitis patients appeared to be characterized by a TCR beta motif made up of under 10 highly homologous amino acid variants. In peripheral blood, the disease-linked clones were found at relatively low frequencies and had a CD8+ phenotype. Some TCR beta motif variants had previously been reported in synovial fluid and blood of reactive arthritis patients, which suggested common disease-initiation mechanisms.

To note about this clonotype: Its antigen is not yet known. No base qualities exist here, and no much larger clone lies one base off it.

TCRdb shows the sequencer as Illumina HiSeq 2500. Quantitative 5'-RACE with molecular barcodes was the method used to prepare the TCR beta libraries. The published analysis was carried out like this. To identify disease-linked TCR variants, a new computational method was used, one built on a probabilistic model of VDJ rearrangement. TCRdb applied fastp at Q25 and MiXCR to the public reads, then kept only in-frame beta chains. Here each entry gathers all rows of one CDR3 protein and keeps the most common genes and DNA. None of the V and J calls come from the authors' own analysis; TCRdb made them. Here the sample has under 250,000 distinct CDR3 sequences; 20% to 30% occur a single time. The ten biggest clones cover about 6.9% of the sample. The sequenced sample was blood, either unsorted or a sorted T cell fraction (not recorded which). The receptor was derived from a male donor with ankylosing spondylitis or in good health (not recorded which).

The DNA reads TGCGCCAGCAGTGGGCCCCGACCCACAGATACGCAGTATTTT. Its protein reads: CASSGPRPTDTQYF. The V and J genes are TRBV10-1 and TRBJ2-3, with no D gene named confidently. Reading from cysteine to phenylalanine, the CDR3 counts 14 amino acids. CDR3 DNA is the only sequence kept; it has 42 bases, read in frame from the first base. The germline V gene (reference sequence) specifies WNHNN as CDR1 and SYGVQD as CDR2. Trimming takes 4 bases from V and 2 bases from J, and the germline ends sit 10 bases apart.